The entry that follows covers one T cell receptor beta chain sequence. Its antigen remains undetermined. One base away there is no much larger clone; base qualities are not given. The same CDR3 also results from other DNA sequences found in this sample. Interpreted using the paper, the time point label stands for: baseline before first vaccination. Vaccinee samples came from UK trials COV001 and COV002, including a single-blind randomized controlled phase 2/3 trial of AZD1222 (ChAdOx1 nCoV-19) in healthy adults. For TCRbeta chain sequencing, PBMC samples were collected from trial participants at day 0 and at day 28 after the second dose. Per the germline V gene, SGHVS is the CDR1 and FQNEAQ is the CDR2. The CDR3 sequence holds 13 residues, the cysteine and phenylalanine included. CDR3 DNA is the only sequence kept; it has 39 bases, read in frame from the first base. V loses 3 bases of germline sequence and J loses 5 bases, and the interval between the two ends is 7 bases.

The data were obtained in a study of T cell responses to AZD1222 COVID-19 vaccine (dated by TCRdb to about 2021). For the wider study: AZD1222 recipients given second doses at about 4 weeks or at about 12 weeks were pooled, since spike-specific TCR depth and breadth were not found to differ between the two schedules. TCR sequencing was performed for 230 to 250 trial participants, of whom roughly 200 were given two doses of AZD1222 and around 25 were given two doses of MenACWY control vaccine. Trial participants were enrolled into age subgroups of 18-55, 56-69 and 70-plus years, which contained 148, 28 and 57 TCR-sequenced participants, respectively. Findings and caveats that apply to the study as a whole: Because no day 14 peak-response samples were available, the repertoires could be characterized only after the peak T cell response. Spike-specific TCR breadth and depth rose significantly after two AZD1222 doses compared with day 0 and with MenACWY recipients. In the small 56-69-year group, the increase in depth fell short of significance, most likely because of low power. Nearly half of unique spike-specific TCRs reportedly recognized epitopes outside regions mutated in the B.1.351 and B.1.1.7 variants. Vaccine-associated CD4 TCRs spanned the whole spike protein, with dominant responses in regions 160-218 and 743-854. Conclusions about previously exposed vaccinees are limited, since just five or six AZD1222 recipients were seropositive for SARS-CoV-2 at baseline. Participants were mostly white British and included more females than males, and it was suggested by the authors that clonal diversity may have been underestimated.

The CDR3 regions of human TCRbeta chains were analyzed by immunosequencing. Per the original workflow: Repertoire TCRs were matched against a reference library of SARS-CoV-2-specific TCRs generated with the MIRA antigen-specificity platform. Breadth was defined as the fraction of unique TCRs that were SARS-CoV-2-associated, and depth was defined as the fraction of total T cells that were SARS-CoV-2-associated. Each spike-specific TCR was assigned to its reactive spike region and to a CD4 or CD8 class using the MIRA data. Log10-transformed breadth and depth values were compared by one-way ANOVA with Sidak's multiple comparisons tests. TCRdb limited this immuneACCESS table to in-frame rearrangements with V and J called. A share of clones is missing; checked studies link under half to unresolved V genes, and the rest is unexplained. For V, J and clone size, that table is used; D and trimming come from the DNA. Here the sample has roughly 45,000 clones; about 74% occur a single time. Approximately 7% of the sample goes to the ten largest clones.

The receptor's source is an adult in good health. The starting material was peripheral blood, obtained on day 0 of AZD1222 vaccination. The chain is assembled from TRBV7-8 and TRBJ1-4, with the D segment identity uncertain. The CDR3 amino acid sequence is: CASSLGRNEKLFF. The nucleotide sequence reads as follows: TGTGCCAGCAGCTTGGGCAGAAATGAAAAACTGTTTTTT. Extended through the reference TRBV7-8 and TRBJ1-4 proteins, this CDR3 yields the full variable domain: GAGVSQSPRYKVAKRGQDVALRCDPISGHVSLFWYQQALGQGPEFLTYFQNEAQLDKSGLPSDRFFAERPEGSVSTLKIQRTQQEDSAVYLCASSLGRNEKLFFGSGTQLSVL.